This T cell receptor beta chain was sequenced in a study of PD-1 blockade in classical Hodgkin lymphoma. Study results and limitations: Exclusion applied to patients who initiated nivolumab less than 1 year following ASCT. Baseline TCR diversity was reportedly lower in newly diagnosed patients than in healthy donors. It was reported as lower still in relapsed/refractory patients. For complete responders, baseline diversity was comparable to that of newly diagnosed patients. Only CD4+ TCR diversity, not CD8+, had risen significantly by C4D1.

Concerning this clone: Its target is not known.

The germline CDR1 and CDR2 sequences are LNHDA and SQIVND (reference sequence). The V end lost 9 bases, the J end lost 7 bases, and 13 bases lay between the germline ends. The CDR3 has 12 residues. Regarding time point: cycle 4 day 1 (C4D1), after six to seven weeks of nivolumab. All the patients suffered relapse after autologous stem cell transplantation, and brentuximab vedotin exposure differed. Using immunoSEQ multiplex PCR, the repertoire was profiled, and TCRdb retains in-frame clones only, with some absent. The sample shows over 50,000 clones, roughly nine tenths of them seen only once. The sequencing used peripheral blood mononuclear cells (PBMCs), collected before the fourth cycle of nivolumab. The chain carries TRBV19 and TRBJ2-1, with D perhaps TRBD1 (6 bases). The receptor was isolated from a human donor with classical Hodgkin lymphoma. CDR3: CASSVGANEQFF. In DNA, the CDR3 is TGTGCCAGCTCTGTGGGGGCGAATGAGCAGTTCTTC.